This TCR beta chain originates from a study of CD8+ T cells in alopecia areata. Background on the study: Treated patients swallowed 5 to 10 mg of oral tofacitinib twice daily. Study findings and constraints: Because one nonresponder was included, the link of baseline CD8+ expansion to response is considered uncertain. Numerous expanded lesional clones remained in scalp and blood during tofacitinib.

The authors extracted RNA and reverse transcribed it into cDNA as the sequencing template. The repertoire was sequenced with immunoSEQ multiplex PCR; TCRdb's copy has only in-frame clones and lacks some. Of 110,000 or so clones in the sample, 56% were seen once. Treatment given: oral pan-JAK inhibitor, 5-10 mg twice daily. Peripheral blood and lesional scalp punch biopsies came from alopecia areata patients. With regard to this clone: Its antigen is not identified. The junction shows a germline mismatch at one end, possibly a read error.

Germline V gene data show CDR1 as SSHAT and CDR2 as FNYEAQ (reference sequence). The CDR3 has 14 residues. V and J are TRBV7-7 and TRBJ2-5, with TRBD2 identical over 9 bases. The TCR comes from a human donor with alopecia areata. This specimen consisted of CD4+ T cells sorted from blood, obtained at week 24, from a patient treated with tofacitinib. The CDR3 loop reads CASSSRTSEETQYF. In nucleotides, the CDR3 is TGTGCTAGCAGCTCTCGGACTAGCGAGGAGACCCAGTACTTC.